This TCR beta chain stems from a study of glioma-infiltrating T cells. TCR alpha and beta CDR3 regions were amplified from RNA using iRepertoire nested multiplex PCR. TCRdb re-called the multiplex PCR reads through MiXCR, storing one row per CDR3 protein. Of around 44,000 distinct CDR3 sequences listed, 20% to 25% are singletons. The CDR3 runs 15 residues. CDR1 is LNHDA, CDR2 SQIVND, per germline (reference sequence). V lost 8 bases and J lost 1, with 12 bases in between. The gene calls are TRBV19 and TRBJ2-6; D remains unclear. The sequence derives from a human donor with low-grade glioma or glioblastoma, undergoing nonglioma brain surgery, or in good health (not recorded which). Sequencing was carried out using glioma tissue, nonneoplastic brain tissue, or PBMCs (not recorded which). CDR3 protein: CASRSVRSGANVLTF. The DNA of the CDR3 is TGTGCCAGTCGCTCGGTTAGGTCTGGGGCCAACGTCCTGACTTTC.